This is a list of T cell receptor beta chains from one sample in a study of T cell responses to AZD1222 COVID-19 vaccine. Some clones are missing from TCRdb's copy, which holds only in-frame ones; the method was immunoSEQ multiplex PCR. In the table there are about 150,000 clones, approximately 91% of which are singletons. The sample in question was peripheral blood, obtained 28 days after the second AZD1222 dose. These receptors all come from an adult who received the AZD1222 COVID-19 vaccine. CDR3s include the opening cysteine and the closing phenylalanine or tryptophan. D genes are given only for firm matches. A row's size may be missing; if present it is once, few, many or a size class.

v_gene: TRBV2; d_gene: TRBD1; abundance: -; j_gene: TRBJ1-5; CDR3aa: CASSIGQGAKQPQHF; CDR3nt: TGTGCCAGCAGTATAGGACAGGGGGCGAAACAGCCCCAGCATTTT
v_gene: TRBV14; d_gene: -; abundance: once; j_gene: TRBJ1-2; CDR3aa: CASSQVLGSGYGYTF; CDR3nt: TGTGCCAGCAGCCAAGTCTTGGGGTCTGGCTATGGCTACACCTTC
v_gene: TRBV10-3; d_gene: -; abundance: -; j_gene: TRBJ2-7; CDR3aa: CAISLDVYEQYF; CDR3nt: TGTGCCATCAGCCTGGACGTCTACGAGCAGTACTTC
v_gene: TRBV29-1; d_gene: -; abundance: few; j_gene: TRBJ1-1; CDR3aa: CSVALLFLNTEAFF; CDR3nt: TGCAGCGTTGCTCTATTATTCCTGAACACTGAAGCTTTCTTT
v_gene: TRBV10-3; d_gene: TRBD2; abundance: -; j_gene: TRBJ2-1; CDR3aa: CAISESKQFSGSEQFF; CDR3nt: TGTGCCATCAGTGAGTCGAAACAGTTTAGCGGGAGTGAGCAGTTCTTC
v_gene: TRBV5-8; d_gene: TRBD1; abundance: -; j_gene: TRBJ1-6; CDR3aa: CASSPRVTGGNSPLHF; CDR3nt: TGTGCCAGCAGCCCGCGGGTGACAGGGGGGAATTCACCCCTCCACTTT
v_gene: TRBV18; d_gene: TRBD1; abundance: -; j_gene: TRBJ2-1; CDR3aa: CASSPAGGFYNEQFF; CDR3nt: TGTGCCAGCTCACCGGCAGGGGGCTTCTACAATGAGCAGTTCTTC
v_gene: TRBV3-1/TRBV3-2; d_gene: TRBD2; abundance: -; j_gene: TRBJ2-7; CDR3aa: CASSQVPGGIYEQYF; CDR3nt: TGTGCCAGCAGCCAAGTCCCCGGGGGGATCTACGAGCAGTACTTC
v_gene: TRBV7-2; d_gene: -; abundance: -; j_gene: TRBJ2-3; CDR3aa: CASSLAGLNTDTQYF; CDR3nt: TGTGCCAGCAGCTTAGCCGGGTTAAACACAGATACGCAGTATTTT
v_gene: TRBV5-4; d_gene: TRBD1; abundance: -; j_gene: TRBJ1-2; CDR3aa: CASSGNQGGASNYGYTF; CDR3nt: TGTGCCAGCAGCGGCAACCAGGGGGGCGCTTCAAACTATGGCTACACCTTC
v_gene: TRBV19; d_gene: -; abundance: -; j_gene: TRBJ1-1; CDR3aa: CATRHGPLNTEAFF; CDR3nt: TGTGCCACCCGACATGGACCCCTGAACACTGAAGCTTTCTTT
v_gene: TRBV7-6; d_gene: -; abundance: -; j_gene: TRBJ1-5; CDR3aa: CASSLFGGQSNQPQHF; CDR3nt: TGTGCCAGCAGCTTATTTGGGGGGCAGAGCAATCAGCCCCAGCATTTT
v_gene: TRBV19; d_gene: -; abundance: -; j_gene: TRBJ1-5; CDR3aa: CANSIRRGFNQPQHF; CDR3nt: TGTGCCAATAGTATTCGTCGGGGCTTCAATCAGCCCCAGCATTTT
v_gene: TRBV7-6; d_gene: -; abundance: -; j_gene: TRBJ1-5; CDR3aa: CASSLSLDQPQHF; CDR3nt: TGTGCCAGCAGCCTCAGCCTCGATCAGCCCCAGCATTTT
v_gene: TRBV2; d_gene: TRBD2; abundance: once; j_gene: TRBJ2-7; CDR3aa: CASSVLLAGIF; CDR3nt: TGTGCCAGCAGTGTTCTCCTAGCGGGGATCTTC
v_gene: TRBV19; d_gene: -; abundance: -; j_gene: TRBJ1-1; CDR3aa: CAVTTADGVYTEAFF; CDR3nt: TGTGCCGTTACGACGGCTGACGGGGTTTACACTGAAGCTTTCTTT
v_gene: TRBV7-9; d_gene: TRBD2; abundance: -; j_gene: TRBJ2-1; CDR3aa: CASSTPGLALNEQFF; CDR3nt: TGTGCCAGCAGCACACCGGGACTAGCGTTAAATGAGCAGTTCTTC
v_gene: TRBV5-1; d_gene: -; abundance: -; j_gene: TRBJ1-5; CDR3aa: CASSLEGGSNQPQHF; CDR3nt: TGCGCCAGCAGTCTGGAAGGGGGTAGCAATCAGCCCCAGCATTTT
v_gene: TRBV9; d_gene: -; abundance: -; j_gene: TRBJ1-4; CDR3aa: CASSEGDGRNEKLFF; CDR3nt: TGTGCCAGCAGCGAGGGGGACGGCCGTAATGAAAAACTGTTTTTT
v_gene: TRBV6-1; d_gene: -; abundance: -; j_gene: TRBJ1-5; CDR3aa: CASSVRIRAGNQPQHF; CDR3nt: TGTGCCAGCAGTGTTCGGATAAGGGCTGGAAATCAGCCCCAGCATTTT
v_gene: TRBV12-3/TRBV12-4; d_gene: -; abundance: -; j_gene: TRBJ1-2; CDR3aa: CASSEGSYGYTF; CDR3nt: TGTGCCAGCAGTGAGGGGAGCTATGGCTACACCTTC
v_gene: TRBV5-1; d_gene: -; abundance: -; j_gene: TRBJ2-7; CDR3aa: CASSLLGRSSYEQYF; CDR3nt: TGCGCCAGCAGCTTGCTAGGGCGGAGCTCCTACGAGCAGTACTTC
v_gene: TRBV27; d_gene: -; abundance: medium-sized; j_gene: TRBJ1-1; CDR3aa: CASSLAGWNTEAFF; CDR3nt: TGTGCCAGCAGTTTGGCAGGGTGGAACACTGAAGCTTTCTTT
v_gene: TRBV5-1; d_gene: TRBD1; abundance: -; j_gene: TRBJ2-3; CDR3aa: CASSLTQGFDTQYF; CDR3nt: TGCGCCAGCAGCTTAACACAGGGGTTCGATACGCAGTATTTT
v_gene: TRBV6-5; d_gene: TRBD1; abundance: -; j_gene: TRBJ2-7; CDR3aa: CASNPDRALYEQYF; CDR3nt: TGTGCCAGCAACCCGGACAGGGCTCTCTACGAGCAGTACTTC
v_gene: TRBV15; d_gene: -; abundance: -; j_gene: TRBJ1-3; CDR3aa: CATSRGRGAVNTIYF; CDR3nt: TGTGCCACCAGCAGAGGGAGGGGCGCGGTAAACACCATATATTTT
v_gene: TRBV21-1; d_gene: -; abundance: -; j_gene: TRBJ1-1; CDR3aa: CASSKVKRTYMNTEAFF; CDR3nt: TGTGCCAGCAGCAAAGTAAAACGGACGTACATGAACACTGAAGCTTTCTTT
v_gene: TRBV19; d_gene: -; abundance: -; j_gene: TRBJ1-5; CDR3aa: CASSIPRGGNQPQHF; CDR3nt: TGTGCCAGTAGTATACCACGGGGGGGTAATCAGCCCCAGCATTTT
v_gene: TRBV27; d_gene: -; abundance: -; j_gene: TRBJ1-1; CDR3aa: CASSLSVAVNTEAFF; CDR3nt: TGTGCCAGCAGTTTATCTGTAGCGGTGAACACTGAAGCTTTCTTT
v_gene: TRBV6-5; d_gene: TRBD1; abundance: -; j_gene: TRBJ2-7; CDR3aa: CASRGTGGKREQYF; CDR3nt: TGTGCCAGCAGGGGGACAGGGGGCAAAAGGGAGCAGTACTTC
v_gene: TRBV20-1; d_gene: -; abundance: -; j_gene: TRBJ1-4; CDR3aa: CSVSDRREKLFF; CDR3nt: TGCAGTGTTAGTGACAGGCGTGAAAAACTGTTTTTT
v_gene: TRBV7-5; d_gene: -; abundance: -; j_gene: TRBJ2-5; CDR3aa: CVRSHTSPQETQYF; CDR3nt: TGTGTCAGAAGCCATACTAGCCCCCAAGAGACCCAGTACTTC
v_gene: TRBV5-1; d_gene: TRBD1; abundance: -; j_gene: TRBJ2-5; CDR3aa: CASTEGAGRETQYF; CDR3nt: TGCGCCAGCACCGAGGGGGCCGGACGAGAGACCCAGTACTTC
v_gene: TRBV19; d_gene: -; abundance: -; j_gene: TRBJ1-2; CDR3aa: CASSYKGPSYGYTF; CDR3nt: TGTGCCAGTAGTTACAAAGGACCATCTTATGGCTACACCTTC
v_gene: TRBV27; d_gene: -; abundance: -; j_gene: TRBJ1-1; CDR3aa: CASNRGGDTEAFF; CDR3nt: TGTGCCAGCAACCGGGGGGGGGACACTGAAGCTTTCTTT
v_gene: TRBV9; d_gene: -; abundance: -; j_gene: TRBJ1-3; CDR3aa: CASSVGQGSGNTIYF; CDR3nt: TGTGCCAGCAGCGTAGGGCAGGGCAGTGGAAACACCATATATTTT
v_gene: TRBV28; d_gene: -; abundance: few; j_gene: TRBJ1-1; CDR3aa: CASSPTPRGTAFF; CDR3nt: TGTGCCAGCAGTCCTACTCCCAGGGGTACGGCTTTCTTT
v_gene: TRBV5-5; d_gene: -; abundance: -; j_gene: TRBJ1-3; CDR3aa: CASSFQRTGNTIYF; CDR3nt: TGTGCCAGCAGCTTTCAACGGACTGGAAACACCATATATTTT
v_gene: TRBV7-3; d_gene: TRBD2; abundance: -; j_gene: TRBJ2-6; CDR3aa: CASSLRRESSGANVLTF; CDR3nt: TGTGCCAGCAGCTTACGGCGGGAGAGCTCTGGGGCCAACGTCCTGACTTTC
v_gene: TRBV5-1; d_gene: TRBD1; abundance: -; j_gene: TRBJ1-1; CDR3aa: CASSLVTGVGTEAFF; CDR3nt: TGCGCCAGCAGCTTGGTTACAGGGGTCGGCACTGAAGCTTTCTTT
v_gene: TRBV11-2; d_gene: TRBD1; abundance: once; j_gene: TRBJ2-7; CDR3aa: CASSPPGQGNEQYF; CDR3nt: TGTGCCAGCAGCCCTCCGGGACAGGGGAACGAGCAGTACTTC
v_gene: TRBV12-5; d_gene: -; abundance: -; j_gene: TRBJ1-1; CDR3aa: CASGPRRGRNTEAFF; CDR3nt: TGTGCTAGTGGCCCCCGCCGGGGCAGGAACACTGAAGCTTTCTTT
v_gene: TRBV28; d_gene: TRBD2; abundance: -; j_gene: TRBJ2-7; CDR3aa: CASSLPTSGVNYEQYF; CDR3nt: TGTGCCAGCAGTTTACCTACTAGCGGGGTAAACTACGAGCAGTACTTC